The source of this T cell receptor (delta chain) is a study of gamma-delta T cells after stem cell transplantation. TCRdb re-called clones from the RT-PCR reads via CATT. Of 1,000 to 1,500 delta-chain clones in the sample, 2.5% to 3% are singletons; the top ten hold about 40%. V dropped 1 base and J dropped 2; count of bases not matched to a gene: 1. Germline CDR1 reads GEAIGNYY; CDR2 reads EKD. The CDR3 totals 14 residues. The V gene is TRDV2, the J gene TRDJ1; 9 positions match TRDD3. The TCR sequence derives from a human donor. It is not recorded whose cells these are; they may come from a transplant donor. Sequenced sample: gamma-delta T cells. The CDR3 bases are TGTGCCTGTGACACACTGGGGGAAACCGATAAACTCATCTTT. It is translated as CACDTLGETDKLIF.